The source of this TCR beta chain is a study of blood T cell repertoires in COVID-19. Profiled with immunoSEQ multiplex PCR; TCRdb holds only in-frame clones, not every one. The sample records 230,000 or so clones, roughly 76% being singletons. V shed 3 bases and J 4 bases; nucleotides not matched to a gene: 7. This CDR3 region has 15 residues. Germline assignment: CDR1 KGHDR and CDR2 SFDVKD. The rearrangement uses TRBV24-1 and TRBJ1-2; 7 bases match TRBD1. This receptor was identified in an elderly woman with COVID-19, enrolled during active disease. The sequenced material came from peripheral blood. The CDR3: CATSDPGTAIYGYTF. In nucleotides, the CDR3 is TGTGCCACCAGTGATCCCGGGACAGCAATCTATGGCTACACCTTC.